These 21 T cell receptor beta chains share one sample of origin, sequenced in a study of T cells in women clearing cervical HPV infection. Here immunoSEQ multiplex PCR was the method, and the copy in TCRdb shows in-frame clones only, minus some. The clone table shows around 41,000 clones, with the ten largest holding less than 8.5%. Material: blood buffy coat. Source of these receptors: a woman aged 18 to 75 with a cervical HPV16 infection that either progressed to CIN3+ or cleared (not recorded which).

As to this clone: The observed sequence ends 3 residues before the CDR3 terminus, with the missing tail filled in from the germline J gene. J is TRBJ2-1 and V is TRBV20-1, with 14 bases lining up with TRBD2. V shed 5 bases, J shed 4 bases, and the junction held 22 bases outside the gene matches. Germline V gene lookup returns CDR1 DFQATT and CDR2 SNEGSKA (reference sequence). The CDR3 extends over 21 amino acids. CDR3 loop: CSAEELGGTSGSYGVYNEQFF. The CDR3 DNA, read in part, is TGCAGTGCTGAGGAGTTGGGGGGGACTAGCGGGAGCTACGGGGTATACAATGAG.

Comments on this clone: The read stops 3 residues short of the end of the CDR3; the missing end is completed from the germline J gene. The rearrangement uses TRBV4-1 and TRBJ2-7; TRBD2 is a possible D gene (5 bases). The CDR3 contains 15 residues. Germline CDR1 MGHRA, CDR2 YSYEKL. The V end lost 0 bases, the J end lost 5 bases, and 14 bases lay between the germline ends. The CDR3 bases that were read are TGCGCCAGCAGCCAAGAAGGGCTCGCGGGCGACGAG. Its protein is CASSQEGLAGDE. The full CDR3 is CASSQEGLAGDEQYF.

As regards this clone: Coverage ceases 3 residues before the CDR3 finishes, and the germline J gene fills in the end. The chain recombines TRBV24-1 with TRBJ2-3; a weak D match, TRBD1 (6 bases). Germline loops: CDR1 KGHDR, CDR2 SFDVKD. The V gene lost 6 bases and the J gene lost 5 bases, with 11 bases spanning the gap. The CDR3 loop spans 13 amino acids. The CDR3 region is CATSPGVIDTQYF. The DNA read from the CDR3 is TGTGCCACCAGTCCAGGGGTAATAGATACG.

Points on this clone: Coverage ceases 3 residues before the CDR3 finishes, and the germline J gene fills in the end. The genes are TRBV27 and TRBJ1-4, with TRBD1 identical over 8 bases. The CDR3 has 14 residues. V lost 5 bases to trimming and J lost 4 bases; unmatched junction nucleotides: 3. Germline V gene data show CDR1 as MNHEY and CDR2 as SMNVEV (reference sequence). CDR3 residues: CASSATGVNEKLFF. Partial CDR3 DNA: TGTGCCAGCAGTGCGACAGGGGTTAATGAAAAA.

The CDR3 here is CASSPGTSGQETQYF. The CDR3 bases that were read are TGTGCCAGCAGCCCCGGGACTAGCGGACAAGAGACC. This rearrangement joins TRBV6-4 to TRBJ2-5, with 11 nucleotides matching TRBD2. The read halts 3 residues ahead of the CDR3 end, with the missing end drawn from the germline J gene. Looked up from germline, CDR1 is MRHNA and CDR2 is SNTAGT. This CDR3 is built from 15 residues. V shed 6 bases, J shed 2 bases, and the junction held 5 bases outside the gene matches.

Concerning this clone itself: The read stops 3 residues short of the end of the CDR3; the missing end is completed from the germline J gene. The rearrangement links TRBV7-9 to TRBJ1-2; 7 bases map to TRBD1. CDR1 SEHNR and CDR2 FQNEAQ come from the germline V gene (reference sequence). There are 14 residues in the CDR3. V shed 3 bases and J 5 bases; nucleotides not matched to a gene: 6. CDR3 DNA (partial): TGTGCCAGCAGCTTCGGACAGGATTTTTATGGC. This encodes CASSFGQDFYG. The entire CDR3 sequence reads CASSFGQDFYGYTF.

In the case of this clone: The read ends 3 residues before the CDR3 terminus; that terminus is restored from the germline J gene. This chain links TRBV12-3 or TRBV12-4 with TRBJ2-1, with D perhaps TRBD2 (5 bases). V lost 3 bases and J 8 bases, leaving 11 bases between the germline ends. The CDR3 has 13 residues. CDR3 DNA, as far as it was read: TGTGCCAGCAGTTTTCCGGGGAAACATGAG. It encodes CASSFPGKHE. The whole CDR3 sequence is CASSFPGKHEQFF.

A remark on this clone: The read is 3 residues too short to cover the CDR3 end, so that end is filled in from the germline J gene. This chain joins TRBV7-3 and TRBJ2-3; maybe TRBD2 (6 bases). The length of the CDR3 is 13 residues. Deletions cut 4 bases from V and 3 bases from J, with 8 bases between. Germline-derived CDR1 and CDR2 are SGHTA and FQGTGA. The CDR3 loop is CASSSGVTDTQYF. Incomplete CDR3 DNA: TGTGCCAGCAGCTCGGGGGTGACAGATACG. Filled out from reference TRBV7-3 and TRBJ2-3, the complete variable domain reads GAGVSQTPSNKVTEKGKYVELRCDPISGHTALYWYRQSLGQGPEFLIYFQGTGAADDSGLPNDRFFAVRPEGSVSTLKIQRTERGDSAVYLCASSSGVTDTQYFGPGTRLTVL.

Remarks on this clone: The read ends 3 residues early relative to the CDR3; the germline J gene fills the gap. The J gene is TRBJ2-2, the V gene TRBV2, with TRBD2 matching 7 bases. This CDR3 region has 15 residues. Germline trimming cut 4 bases from V and 0 bases from J; bases unmatched to any gene: 2. The germline gives CDR1 SNHLY, CDR2 FYNNEI. CDR3 amino acids: CASSGSGSNTGELFF. CDR3 DNA (partial): TGTGCCAGCAGTGGTAGCGGGTCGAACACCGGGGAG.

With regard to this clone: Read data end 3 residues before the CDR3 end; the end is taken from the germline J gene. The rearrangement uses TRBV20-1 and TRBJ2-1; 11 positions agree with TRBD2. The CDR3 is made up of 15 amino acids. After removal of 3 bases from V and 8 bases from J, the junction contained 9 bases not matched to a gene. CDR1 is DFQATT and CDR2 is SNEGSKA in the germline V gene (reference sequence). CDR3 sequence: CSARATSGRFDEQFF. The sequenced part of the CDR3 DNA is TGCAGTGCTAGGGCAACTAGCGGGAGATTTGATGAG.

Of note for this clone: The CDR3 end falls 3 residues outside the read, so it is completed with the germline J gene. V and J are TRBV20-1 and TRBJ2-6; 8 bases agree with TRBD2. CDR3 length equals 20 residues. The germline V gene encodes CDR1 DFQATT and CDR2 SNEGSKA (reference sequence). The trim removed 3 bases at V and 2 bases at J, leaving 18 bases unmatched. The covered CDR3 bases are TGCAGTGCTAGGGCCCCCAATCGGGGGGGGCTCAGCGCTGGGGCCAACGTC. The encoded protein is CSARAPNRGGLSAGANV. The whole CDR3 sequence is CSARAPNRGGLSAGANVLTF.

Comment on this clone: The read halts 3 residues ahead of the CDR3 end, with the missing end drawn from the germline J gene. V and J are TRBV10-1 and TRBJ2-5; possibly TRBD2 for D (5 bases). This CDR3 has 16 amino acids. Germline CDR1 WNHNN, CDR2 SYGVQD (reference sequence). Trimming removed 0 bases at V and 0 bases at J, with 11 bases between. The covered CDR3 bases are TGCGCCAGCAGTGAGTCGAGCGGACTTAACCAAGAGACC. Its translation: CASSESSGLNQET. The full CDR3 sequence reads CASSESSGLNQETQYF.

A remark on this clone: The read halts 3 residues ahead of the CDR3 end, with the missing end drawn from the germline J gene. The rearrangement uses TRBV9 and TRBJ1-5; D possibly corresponds to TRBD1 (6 bases). V gave up 0 bases and J gave up 0 bases, with 7 bases separating them. The V gene's germline CDR1 is SGDLS and CDR2 YYNGEE. CDR3 size: 15 residues. CDR3 sequence: CASSVGTVSNQPQHF. The sequenced CDR3 bases are TGTGCCAGCAGCGTAGGGACAGTTAGCAATCAGCCC.

Comment on this clone: The DNA ends 3 residues before the CDR3 does, and the rest of the CDR3 is filled in from the germline J gene. The chain recombines TRBV19 with TRBJ2-2; D perhaps matches TRBD2 (5 bases). The V gene lost 5 bases and the J gene lost 1 base, with 17 bases spanning the gap. Looked up from germline, CDR1 is LNHDA and CDR2 is SQIVND (reference sequence). The CDR3 runs to 17 residues. This CDR3 is CASSPAGVAKNTGELFF. CDR3 DNA (partial): TGTGCCAGTAGTCCCGCTGGGGTAGCGAAGAACACCGGGGAG.

With regard to this clone: The read terminates 3 residues before the CDR3 end, so the remaining end is supplied by the germline J gene. The chain uses TRBV18 and TRBJ1-2, with 9 bases that match TRBD1. Germline CDR1 reads KGHSH; CDR2 reads LQKENI. The CDR3 is made up of 16 amino acids. J gave up 1 base and V 2 bases, and 5 bases lay outside the gene matches. CDR3 amino acids: CASSPRGTGNNYGYTF. CDR3 bases read: TGTGCCAGCTCACCAAGGGGGACAGGGAATAACTATGGC.

With regard to this clone: The CDR3 is cut off 3 residues early in the read; its end comes from the germline J gene. This rearrangement joins TRBV7-9 to TRBJ1-6; D is ambiguous. Trimming stripped 5 bases from V and 8 bases from J, with 16 bases between. Looked up from germline, CDR1 is SEHNR and CDR2 is FQNEAQ (reference sequence). The CDR3 is 15 amino acids. This CDR3 is CASSPSLRADSPLHF. The CDR3 bases that were read are TGTGCCAGCAGCCCGAGTCTAAGGGCTGATTCACCC. The whole variable domain, remainder taken from reference TRBV7-9 and TRBJ1-6, is DTGVSQNPRHKITKRGQNVTFRCDPISEHNRLYWYRQTLGQGPEFLTYFQNEAQLEKSRLLSDRFSAERPKGSFSTLEIQRTEQGDSAMYLCASSPSLRADSPLHFGNGTRLTVT.

A remark on this clone: The CDR3 end lies 3 residues beyond the end of the read and is filled in from the germline J gene. The chain joins TRBV4-1 to TRBJ2-1, with 8 positions matching TRBD1. V dropped 2 bases and J dropped 0; count of bases not matched to a gene: 3. Germline loops: CDR1 MGHRA, CDR2 YSYEKL. This CDR3 has 16 amino acids. CDR3 DNA (partial): TGCGCCAGCAGCCAACCGGGACAGGCCTCCTACAATGAG. Amino acid sequence: CASSQPGQASYNE. The whole CDR3 reads CASSQPGQASYNEQFF.

Note on this clone: The CDR3 is cut off 3 residues early in the read; its end comes from the germline J gene. The chain joins TRBV2 to TRBJ1-1; no reliable D call. V was cut by 6 bases and J by 6 bases, with 14 bases left in between. CDR1 SNHLY and CDR2 FYNNEI come from the germline V gene. CDR3 length equals 13 residues. CDR3 DNA, as far as it was read: TGTGCCAGCAGGGGCCAATTCGGCGCTGAA. Its translation is CASRGQFGAE. The complete CDR3 sequence is CASRGQFGAEAFF. The whole variable domain, remainder taken from reference TRBV2 and TRBJ1-1, is EPEVTQTPSHQVTQMGQEVILRCVPISNHLYFYWYRQILGQKVEFLVSFYNNEISEKSEIFDDQFSVERPDGSNFTLKIRSTKLEDSAMYFCASRGQFGAEAFFGQGTRLTVV.

As to this clone: With the read ending 3 residues before the CDR3 end, the germline J gene is used to fill in that end. The rearrangement links TRBV7-6 to TRBJ2-3; 8 bases match TRBD2. V shed 2 bases and J 2 bases; nucleotides not matched to a gene: 3. The CDR3 covers 15 residues. The V gene's germline CDR1 is SGHVS and CDR2 FNYEAQ. Incomplete CDR3 DNA: TGTGCCAGCAGCTTAACGGGGGGGAACACAGATACG. Its translation is CASSLTGGNTDT. The whole CDR3 sequence reads CASSLTGGNTDTQYF.

Turning to this clone: The CDR3 end is not reached by the read, which stops 3 residues before it; the germline J gene fills it in. This rearrangement joins TRBV5-8 to TRBJ1-5, with 10 nucleotides matching TRBD1. The germline gives CDR1 SGHTS, CDR2 YDEGEE. This CDR3 has 14 amino acids. Germline trimming cut 2 bases from V and 6 bases from J; bases unmatched to any gene: 2. The CDR3 bases that were read are TGTGCCAGCAGCTTCAGACAGGGGGCTCAGCCC. Its protein is CASSFRQGAQP. The whole CDR3 sequence is CASSFRQGAQPQHF.

Note on this clone: Coverage ceases 3 residues before the CDR3 finishes, and the germline J gene fills in the end. V is TRBV5-4 and J is TRBJ2-7; weak D call: TRBD2 (6 bases). The CDR3 has 15 residues. Germline V gene sequence: CDR1 SGHNT, CDR2 YYREEE (reference sequence). V dropped 4 bases and J dropped 2 bases, with 16 bases sitting between them. The covered CDR3 bases are TGTGCCAGCAGCCCCATGGAGGGGAAGGCCTACGAG. Amino acid sequence: CASSPMEGKAYE. The entire CDR3 sequence reads CASSPMEGKAYEQYF.